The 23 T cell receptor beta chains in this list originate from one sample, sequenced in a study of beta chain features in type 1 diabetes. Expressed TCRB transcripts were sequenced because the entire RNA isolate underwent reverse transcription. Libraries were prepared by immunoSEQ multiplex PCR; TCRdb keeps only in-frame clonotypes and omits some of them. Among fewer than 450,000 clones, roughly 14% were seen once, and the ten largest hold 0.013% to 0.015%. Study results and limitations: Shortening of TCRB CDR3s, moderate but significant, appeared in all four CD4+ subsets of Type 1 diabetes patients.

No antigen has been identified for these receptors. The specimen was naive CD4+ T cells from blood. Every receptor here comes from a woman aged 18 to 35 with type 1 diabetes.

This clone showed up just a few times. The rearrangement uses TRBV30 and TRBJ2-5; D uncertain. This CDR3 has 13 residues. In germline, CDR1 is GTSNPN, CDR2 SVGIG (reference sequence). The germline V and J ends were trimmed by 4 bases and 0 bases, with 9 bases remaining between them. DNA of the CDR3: TGTGCCTGGACCTCACCTAACCAAGAGACCCAGTACTTC. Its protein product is CAWTSPNQETQYF.

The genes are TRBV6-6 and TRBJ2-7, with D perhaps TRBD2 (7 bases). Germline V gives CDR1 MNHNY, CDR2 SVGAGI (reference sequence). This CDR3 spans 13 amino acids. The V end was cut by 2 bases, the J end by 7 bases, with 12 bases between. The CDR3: CASSYIGGREQYV. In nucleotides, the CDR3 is TGTGCCAGCAGTTACATCGGGGGGCGGGAGCAGTACGTC.

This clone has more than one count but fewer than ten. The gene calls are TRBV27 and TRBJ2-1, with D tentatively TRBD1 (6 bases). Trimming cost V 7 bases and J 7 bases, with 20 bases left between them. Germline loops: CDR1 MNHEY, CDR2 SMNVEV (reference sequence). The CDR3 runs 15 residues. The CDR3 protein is CASTLAPYRENEQFF. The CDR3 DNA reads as TGTGCCAGCACTCTAGCACCCTACAGGGAAAATGAGCAGTTCTTC.

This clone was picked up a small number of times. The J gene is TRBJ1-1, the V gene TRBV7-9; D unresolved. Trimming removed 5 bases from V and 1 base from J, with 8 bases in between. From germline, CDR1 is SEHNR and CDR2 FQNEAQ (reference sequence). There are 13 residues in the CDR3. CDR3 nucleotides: TGTGCCAGCAGCGAACTGTCGAACACTGAAGCTTTCTTT. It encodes CASSELSNTEAFF.

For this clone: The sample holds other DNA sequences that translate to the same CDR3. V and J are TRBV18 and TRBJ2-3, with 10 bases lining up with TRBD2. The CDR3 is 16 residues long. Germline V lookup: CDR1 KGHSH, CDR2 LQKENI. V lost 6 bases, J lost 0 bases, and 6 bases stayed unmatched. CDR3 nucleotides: TGTGCCAGCTCCCCCATGACTAGCGGGAGCACAGATACGCAGTATTTT. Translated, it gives CASSPMTSGSTDTQYF.

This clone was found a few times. The CDR3 protein is CASSREPFSNQPQHF. CDR3 nucleotides: TGTGCCAGCAGCCGCGAACCTTTTAGCAATCAGCCCCAGCATTTT. The chain is built from TRBV9 and TRBJ1-5; no clear D. Trimming stripped 4 bases from V and 0 bases from J, with 11 bases between. The germline CDR1 and CDR2 sequences are SGDLS and YYNGEE. This CDR3 comprises 15 residues.

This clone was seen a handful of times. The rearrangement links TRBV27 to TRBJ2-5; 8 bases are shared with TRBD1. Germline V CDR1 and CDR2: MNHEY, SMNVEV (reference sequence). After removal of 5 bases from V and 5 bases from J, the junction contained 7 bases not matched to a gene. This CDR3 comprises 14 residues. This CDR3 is CASSPRTGRETQYF. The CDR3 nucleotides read TGTGCCAGCAGTCCGCGGACAGGGCGGGAGACCCAGTACTTC.

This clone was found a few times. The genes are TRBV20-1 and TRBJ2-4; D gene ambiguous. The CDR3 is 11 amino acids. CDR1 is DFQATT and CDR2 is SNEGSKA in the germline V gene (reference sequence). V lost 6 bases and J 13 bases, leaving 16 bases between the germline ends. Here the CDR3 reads CSAPREEPQYF. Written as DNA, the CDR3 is TGCAGTGCCCCCCGTGAGGAGCCGCAGTACTTC.

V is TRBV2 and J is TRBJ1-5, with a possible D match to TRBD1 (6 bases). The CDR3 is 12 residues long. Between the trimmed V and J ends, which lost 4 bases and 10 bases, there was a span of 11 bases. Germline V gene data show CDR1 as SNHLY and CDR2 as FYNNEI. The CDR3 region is CASSGFGTPQHF. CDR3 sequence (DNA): TGTGCCAGCAGTGGCTTCGGGACACCCCAGCATTTT. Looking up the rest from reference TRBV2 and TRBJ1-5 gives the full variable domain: EPEVTQTPSHQVTQMGQEVILRCVPISNHLYFYWYRQILGQKVEFLVSFYNNEISEKSEIFDDQFSVERPDGSNFTLKIRSTKLEDSAMYFCASSGFGTPQHFGDGTRLSIL.

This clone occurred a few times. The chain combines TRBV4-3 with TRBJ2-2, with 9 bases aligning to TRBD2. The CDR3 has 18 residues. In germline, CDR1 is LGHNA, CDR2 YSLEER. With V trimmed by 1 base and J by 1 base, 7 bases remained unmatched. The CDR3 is CASSQGTSEVMNTGELFF. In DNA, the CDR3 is TGCGCCAGCAGCCAAGGGACTAGCGAAGTTATGAACACCGGGGAGCTGTTTTTT.

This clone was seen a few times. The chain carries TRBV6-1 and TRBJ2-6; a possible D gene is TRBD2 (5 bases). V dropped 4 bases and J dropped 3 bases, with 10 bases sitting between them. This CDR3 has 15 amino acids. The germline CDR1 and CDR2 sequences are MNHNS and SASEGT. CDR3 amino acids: CASSVREYGANVLTF. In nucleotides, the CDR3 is TGTGCCAGCAGTGTAAGGGAGTATGGGGCCAACGTCCTGACTTTC.

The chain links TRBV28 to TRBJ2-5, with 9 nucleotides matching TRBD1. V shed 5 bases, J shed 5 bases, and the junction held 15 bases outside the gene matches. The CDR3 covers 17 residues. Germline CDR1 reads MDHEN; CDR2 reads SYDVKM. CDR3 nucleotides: TGTGCCAGCAGTCCACCGGCCCTGGGGACAGGGTCCGAGACCCAGTACTTC. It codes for CASSPPALGTGSETQYF.

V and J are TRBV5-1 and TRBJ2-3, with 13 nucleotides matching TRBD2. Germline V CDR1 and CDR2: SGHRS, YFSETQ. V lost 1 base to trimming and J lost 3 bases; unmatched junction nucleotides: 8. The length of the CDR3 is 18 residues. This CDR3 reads CASSLWTSGSFATDTQYF. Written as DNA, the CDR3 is TGCGCCAGCAGCTTGTGGACTAGCGGGAGTTTTGCGACAGATACGCAGTATTTT.

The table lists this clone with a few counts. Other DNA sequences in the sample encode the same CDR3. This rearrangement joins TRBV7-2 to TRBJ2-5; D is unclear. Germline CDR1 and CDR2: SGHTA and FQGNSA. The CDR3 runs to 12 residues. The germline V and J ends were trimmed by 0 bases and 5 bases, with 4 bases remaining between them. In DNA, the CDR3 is TGTGCCAGCAGCTTAGCTCGGGAGACCCAGTACTTC. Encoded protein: CASSLARETQYF. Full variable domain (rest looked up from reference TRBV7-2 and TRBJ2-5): GAGVSQSPSNKVTEKGKDVELRCDPISGHTALYWYRQSLGQGLEFLIYFQGNSAPDKSGLPSDRFSAERTGGSVSTLTIQRTQQEDSAVYLCASSLARETQYFGPGTRLLVL.

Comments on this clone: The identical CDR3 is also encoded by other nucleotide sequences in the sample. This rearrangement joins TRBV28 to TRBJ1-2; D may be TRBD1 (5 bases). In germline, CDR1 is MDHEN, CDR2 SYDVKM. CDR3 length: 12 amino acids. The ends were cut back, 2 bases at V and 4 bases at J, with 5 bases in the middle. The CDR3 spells CASSLQGYGYTF. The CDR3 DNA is TGTGCCAGCAGTTTACAGGGCTATGGCTACACCTTC.

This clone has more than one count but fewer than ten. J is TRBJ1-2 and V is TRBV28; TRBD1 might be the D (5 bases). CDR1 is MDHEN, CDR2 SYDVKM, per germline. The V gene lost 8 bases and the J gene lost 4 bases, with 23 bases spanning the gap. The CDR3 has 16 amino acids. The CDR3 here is CASAYGTVREAYGYTF. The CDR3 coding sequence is TGTGCCAGCGCCTACGGGACGGTGAGGGAGGCCTATGGCTACACCTTC.

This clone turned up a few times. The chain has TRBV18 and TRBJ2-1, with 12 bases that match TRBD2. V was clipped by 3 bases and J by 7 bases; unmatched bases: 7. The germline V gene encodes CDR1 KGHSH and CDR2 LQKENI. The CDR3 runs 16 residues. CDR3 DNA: TGTGCCAGCTCACCGTCATACGGGACTAGCGGGAATGAGCAGTTCTTC. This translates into CASSPSYGTSGNEQFF.

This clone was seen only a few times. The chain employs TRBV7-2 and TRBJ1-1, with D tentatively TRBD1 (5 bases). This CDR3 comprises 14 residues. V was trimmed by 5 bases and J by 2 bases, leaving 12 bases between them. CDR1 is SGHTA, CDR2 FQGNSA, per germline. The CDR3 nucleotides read TGTGCCAGCAGCCCTCGACAGAGTAACACTGAAGCTTTCTTT. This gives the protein CASSPRQSNTEAFF.

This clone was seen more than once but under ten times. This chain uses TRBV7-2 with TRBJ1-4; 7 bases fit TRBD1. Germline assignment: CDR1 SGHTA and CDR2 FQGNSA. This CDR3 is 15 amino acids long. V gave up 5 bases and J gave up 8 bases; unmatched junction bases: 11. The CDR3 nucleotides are TGTGCCAGCAGCACCCGGGGGCCGACAGGGGAAAAACTGTTTTTT. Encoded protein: CASSTRGPTGEKLFF. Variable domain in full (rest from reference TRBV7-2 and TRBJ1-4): GAGVSQSPSNKVTEKGKDVELRCDPISGHTALYWYRQSLGQGLEFLIYFQGNSAPDKSGLPSDRFSAERTGGSVSTLTIQRTQQEDSAVYLCASSTRGPTGEKLFFGSGTQLSVL.

The chain's CDR3 is CASSQEIYTGTSVSISQETQYF. DNA of the CDR3: TGTGCCAGCAGCCAAGAAATTTATACCGGGACTAGCGTATCGATCTCTCAAGAGACCCAGTACTTC. The chain employs TRBV4-2 and TRBJ2-5; 10 bases line up with TRBD2. The CDR3 consists of 22 residues. The J segment lost 2 bases and the V segment lost 0 bases, leaving 21 bases of the junction unmatched. Germline loops: CDR1 LGHNA, CDR2 YNFKEQ.

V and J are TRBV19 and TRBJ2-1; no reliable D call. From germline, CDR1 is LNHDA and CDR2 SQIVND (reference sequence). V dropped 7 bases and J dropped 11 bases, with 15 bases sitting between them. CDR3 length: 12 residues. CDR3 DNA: TGTGCCAGTACCTCTTCGGGTAGTAAGCAGTTCTTC. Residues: CASTSSGSKQFF.

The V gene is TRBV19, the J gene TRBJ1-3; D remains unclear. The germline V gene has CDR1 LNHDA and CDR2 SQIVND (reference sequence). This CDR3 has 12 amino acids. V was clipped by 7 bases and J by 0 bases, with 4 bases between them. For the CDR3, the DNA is TGTGCCAGTACTGTCTCTGGAAACACCATATATTTT. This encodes CASTVSGNTIYF.

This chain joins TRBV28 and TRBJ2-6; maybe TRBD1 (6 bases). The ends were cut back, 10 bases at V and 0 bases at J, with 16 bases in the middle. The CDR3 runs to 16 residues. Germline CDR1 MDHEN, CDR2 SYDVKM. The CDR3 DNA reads TGTGCCACCAAACGGGGACAAACCTCTGGGGCCAACGTCCTGACTTTC. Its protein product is CATKRGQTSGANVLTF.